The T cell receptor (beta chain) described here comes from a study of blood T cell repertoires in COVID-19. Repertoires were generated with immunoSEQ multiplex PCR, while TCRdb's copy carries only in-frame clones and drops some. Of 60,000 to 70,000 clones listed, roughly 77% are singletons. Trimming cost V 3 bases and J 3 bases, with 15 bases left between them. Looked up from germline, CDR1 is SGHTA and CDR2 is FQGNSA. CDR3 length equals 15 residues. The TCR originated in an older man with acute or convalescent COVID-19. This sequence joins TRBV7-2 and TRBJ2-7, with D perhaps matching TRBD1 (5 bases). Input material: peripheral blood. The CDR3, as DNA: TGTGCCAGCAGCTTCGGTTTGACAGAGTTCTACGAGCAGTACTTC. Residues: CASSFGLTEFYEQYF.